The 24 T cell receptor beta chains below were found in one sample sequenced in a study of post-analysis software for immune sequencing data. Study conclusions and caveats: TRBV5-6, TRBV5-1 and TRBV20-1 were among four to six TRBV segments more frequent in patients than controls.

The antigens these receptors bind are not known. Included in the TCR beta cDNA libraries were unique molecular identifiers. Each CDR3 protein is one row after TCRdb ran MiXCR on the PCR reads. This table has approximately 150,000 distinct CDR3 sequences, approximately 30% appearing once. Sequenced input: blood. These receptors all stem from a girl between 5 and 17 years old with multiple sclerosis.

The chain recombines TRBV6-6 with TRBJ2-1; 10 bases are shared with TRBD1. The DNA end is more similar to TRBJ2-7, so the J call may be wrong. Germline V gene data show CDR1 as MNHNY and CDR2 as SVGAGI (reference sequence). CDR3 length equals 15 residues. The CDR3 DNA reads TGTGCCAGCAGTGACTGGACAGGGGGTTCCTACGAGCAGTACTTC. Translated: CASSDWTGGSYEQYF.

The chain recombines TRBV2 with TRBJ2-3; the D is unclear. The germline V gene encodes CDR1 SNHLY and CDR2 FYNNEI. CDR3 length equals 14 residues. V was shortened by 7 bases and J by 3 bases, with 14 bases between the two germline ends. This chain's CDR3 is CASTLVTKTDTQYF. The CDR3 nucleotides are TGTGCCAGCACCCTAGTGACAAAGACAGATACGCAGTATTTT.

This chain links TRBV18 with TRBJ2-7; D not certain. Germline assignment: CDR1 KGHSH and CDR2 LQKENI. V was pared by 4 bases and J by 2 bases, with 18 bases between. There are 16 residues in the CDR3. The CDR3 coding sequence is TGTGCCAGCTCACTAGCCGGTACTCAACCTACCTACGAGCAGTACTTC. Translation: CASSLAGTQPTYEQYF.

This clonotype was counted at least ten times. The V call is TRBV5-1, the J call TRBJ1-1; D not certain. In germline, CDR1 is SGHRS, CDR2 YFSETQ. The germline V and J ends were trimmed by 4 bases and 3 bases, with 7 bases remaining between them. The CDR3 loop spans 12 amino acids. In nucleotides, the CDR3 is TGCGCCAGCAGCCCCGGGGACACTGAAGCTTTCTTT. Residues: CASSPGDTEAFF.

This clonotype was counted ten times or more. The chain has TRBV7-8 and TRBJ2-7, with D hard to call. Per the germline V gene, CDR1 is SGHVS and CDR2 is FQNEAQ. V was shortened by 1 base and J by 3 bases, with 10 bases between the two germline ends. CDR3 length: 14 amino acids. CDR3 loop: CASSLVDSFYEQYF. The DNA of the CDR3 is TGTGCCAGCAGCTTAGTCGATAGCTTCTACGAGCAGTACTTC. Full variable domain (outside the CDR3, taken from reference TRBV7-8 and TRBJ2-7): GAGVSQSPRYKVAKRGQDVALRCDPISGHVSLFWYQQALGQGPEFLTYFQNEAQLDKSGLPSDRFFAERPEGSVSTLKIQRTQQEDSAVYLCASSLVDSFYEQYFGPGTRLTVT.

This clonotype has at least ten counts. The chain couples TRBV7-2 to TRBJ2-5, with D uncertain. Trimming shortened V by 2 bases and J by 5 bases, and 9 bases separated the two germline ends. This CDR3 has 13 residues. Per germline, CDR1 SGHTA and CDR2 FQGNSA. CDR3 sequence reads: CASSLTSFETQYF. DNA of the CDR3: TGTGCCAGCAGCTTAACCAGTTTTGAGACCCAGTACTTC.

This sequence joins TRBV6-2 or TRBV6-3 and TRBJ2-4; 7 nucleotides match TRBD2. CDR3 length: 15 residues. The germline CDR1 and CDR2 sequences are MNHEY and SVGEGT. Losses at the gene ends were 5 bases for V and 8 bases for J; bases not matched to a gene: 12. The CDR3 sequence: CASSRPGSRGDIQYF. For the CDR3, the DNA is TGTGCCAGCAGTAGGCCGGGATCCCGGGGGGACATTCAGTACTTC.

This clonotype has a count of ten or more. CDR3 nucleotide sequence: TGTGCCAGCAGCTTAACGGCTAGCGGGGCGCAAGAGACCCAGTACTTC. Translating it yields CASSLTASGAQETQYF. This rearrangement joins TRBV7-3 to TRBJ2-5; 9 bases line up with TRBD2. Germline V gene lookup returns CDR1 SGHTA and CDR2 FQGTGA. V lost 0 bases and J lost 2; bases outside the gene matches: 4. The CDR3 length is 16 residues.

This clonotype has a count of ten or more. The chain carries TRBV5-1 and TRBJ2-1; TRBD2 aligns across 8 bases. Germline V gene sequence: CDR1 SGHRS, CDR2 YFSETQ. Germline trimming cut 6 bases from V and 9 bases from J; bases unmatched to any gene: 11. CDR3 length: 14 residues. The CDR3 coding sequence is TGCGCCAGCAATGGGTTAGCGGGATTGGGTGAGCAGTTCTTC. Its protein product is CASNGLAGLGEQFF.

This clonotype has more than one count but fewer than ten. The CDR3: CAIKPRLTGELFF. In DNA form, the CDR3 reads TGTGCCATCAAACCCCGCCTTACCGGGGAGCTGTTTTTT. V gene TRBV10-3 combines with J gene TRBJ2-2; D gene uncertain. This CDR3 is 13 amino acids long. Trimming left V 7 bases short and J 5 bases short, with 11 bases between. Germline V lookup: CDR1 ENHRY, CDR2 SYGVKD.

This clonotype was observed a single time. The J gene is TRBJ2-7, the V gene TRBV12-5, with a possible D match to TRBD2 (5 bases). Trimming left V 7 bases short and J 2 bases short, with 12 bases between. CDR1 is LGHNT and CDR2 is FRNRAP in the germline V gene. The CDR3 is 13 amino acids. CDR3 coding DNA: TGTGCTAGTGCCCAGAAGGAGGCCTACGAGCAGTACTTC. Translated: CASAQKEAYEQYF.

This clonotype was seen repeatedly, ten times or more. The chain recombines TRBV7-9 with TRBJ2-1; TRBD2 agrees at 9 bases. This CDR3 comprises 15 residues. Germline CDR1 reads SEHNR; CDR2 reads FQNEAQ (reference sequence). With 6 bases clipped from V and 4 bases from J, the junction kept 7 bases outside the gene matches. The CDR3 coding sequence is TGTGCCAGCAGACCTCAGGCGGGAGGGTACAATGAGCAGTTCTTC. Translation: CASRPQAGGYNEQFF.

Concerning this clonotype itself: Compared with germline, one end of the junction differs, possibly owing to a read error. The chain links TRBV29-1 to TRBJ2-2; D is possibly TRBD2 (5 bases). The length of the CDR3 is 13 residues. CDR1 and CDR2 (germline): SQVTM, ANQGSEA. Written as DNA, the CDR3 is TGCAGCGTTGAAGGAGGAGACCCCGGGGAGCGGTTTTTT. Protein product: CSVEGGDPGERFF.

Comments on this clonotype: Here the CDR3 omits its conserved ending phenylalanine or tryptophan, so a read error is the likely source. The V call is TRBV5-5, the J call TRBJ2-4; either TRBD1 or TRBD2 may fit D (5 bases each). The J call may be incorrect, as the DNA end agrees better with TRBJ2-7. The CDR3 runs to 15 residues. Germline loops: CDR1 SGHKS, CDR2 YYEKEE (reference sequence). The CDR3 DNA reads TGTGCCAGCAGCCTGACCCGGGACGTTGGCTACGAGCAGTACTGC. Its translation: CASSLTRDVGYEQYC.

The rearrangement uses TRBV6-6 and TRBJ2-2; maybe TRBD2 (7 bases). Germline loops: CDR1 MNHNY, CDR2 SVGAGI (reference sequence). This CDR3 is built from 14 residues. Deletions cut 7 bases from V and 3 bases from J, with 12 bases between. The CDR3 here is CASMGGADTGELFF. The CDR3 DNA reads as TGTGCCAGCATGGGGGGGGCCGACACCGGGGAGCTGTTTTTT.

This chain connects TRBV4-2 to TRBJ1-1; D is unclear. V was trimmed by 0 bases and J by 4 bases, leaving 12 bases between them. The CDR3 loop spans 15 amino acids. Germline loops: CDR1 LGHNA, CDR2 YNFKEQ. CDR3 coding DNA: TGTGCCAGCAGCCAAGAACCCGGAGGTAGCACTGAAGCTTTCTTT. Protein sequence: CASSQEPGGSTEAFF.

This clonotype was found once. This chain joins TRBV12-3 or TRBV12-4 and TRBJ2-5; D might be TRBD1 or TRBD2, each matching 5 bases. The CDR3 length is 14 residues. With 7 bases removed from V and 11 bases from J, the gap between germline ends came to 23 bases. Written as DNA, the CDR3 is TGTGCCAGCAATATCCCGGGACCAACCTACGTGCAGTACTTC. Protein product: CASNIPGPTYVQYF.

This clonotype occurred a few times. V is TRBV12-3 or TRBV12-4 and J is TRBJ1-1; D gene unclear. V was shortened by 0 bases and J by 4 bases, with 12 bases between the two germline ends. This CDR3 region has 15 residues. The DNA of the CDR3 is TGTGCCAGCAGTTTAGCGAGGCACGCAAGCACTGAAGCTTTCTTT. Translating it yields CASSLARHASTEAFF.

The rearrangement joins TRBV5-1 to TRBJ2-3; TRBD2 aligns across 12 bases. CDR1 SGHRS and CDR2 YFSETQ come from the germline V gene. This CDR3 has 17 residues. J was trimmed by 2 bases and V by 10 bases; bases with no gene match: 14. CDR3 coding DNA: TGCGCCGGCGGAGATGTGCCTAGCGGGAGGGCCACAGATACGCAGTATTTT. Translation: CAGGDVPSGRATDTQYF.

V is TRBV12-3 or TRBV12-4 and J is TRBJ2-1, with D possibly matching TRBD2 (5 bases). Trimming cost V 4 bases and J 3 bases, with 22 bases left between them. This CDR3 comprises 18 residues. The CDR3: CASSSRPTSPHYYNEQFF. Here the CDR3 DNA reads TGTGCCAGCAGTTCCCGCCCCACTAGTCCCCACTACTACAATGAGCAGTTCTTC.

The J gene is TRBJ2-1, the V gene TRBV7-2, with 8 nucleotides matching TRBD2. The CDR3 has 15 amino acids. V lost 5 bases to trimming and J lost 7 bases; unmatched junction nucleotides: 10. Germline V lookup: CDR1 SGHTA, CDR2 FQGNSA. CDR3 nucleotides: TGTGCCAGCAGCCTAACAGAGGCTAGCGGGAATGAGCAGTTCTTC. Amino acids: CASSLTEASGNEQFF.

V gene TRBV7-3 combines with J gene TRBJ2-1; weak D call: TRBD2 (6 bases). The better agreement between TRBJ2-7 and the DNA end casts doubt on the J call. Germline V CDR1 and CDR2: SGHTA, FQGTGA. CDR3 length equals 14 residues. CDR3 nucleotides: TGTGCCAGCAGCCGGGGGAGCTCCTACAATGAGCAGTACTTC. This codes for CASSRGSSYNEQYF.

This clonotype was counted at least ten times. The chain has TRBV15 and TRBJ2-7; TRBD1 aligns across 7 bases. Germline-derived CDR1 and CDR2 are LNHNV and YYDKDF (reference sequence). CDR3 size: 13 residues. V was pared by 3 bases and J by 4 bases, with 3 bases of the junction left unmatched. The CDR3 spells CATSSRQGYEQYF. CDR3 sequence (DNA): TGTGCCACCAGCAGTAGACAGGGTTACGAGCAGTACTTC.

Of note for this clonotype: A much larger clone lies a single base off, so this may be a read error. The chain links TRBV5-1 to TRBJ1-1, with 7 positions matching TRBD1. Germline-derived CDR1 and CDR2 are SGHRS and YFSETQ. Trimming took 2 bases from V and 2 from J; bases not matched to a gene: 3. There are 14 residues in the CDR3. DNA of the CDR3: TGCGCCAGCAGCTTTCGGGACAGAAACACTGAAGCTTTCTTT. Protein product: CASSFRDRNTEAFF.